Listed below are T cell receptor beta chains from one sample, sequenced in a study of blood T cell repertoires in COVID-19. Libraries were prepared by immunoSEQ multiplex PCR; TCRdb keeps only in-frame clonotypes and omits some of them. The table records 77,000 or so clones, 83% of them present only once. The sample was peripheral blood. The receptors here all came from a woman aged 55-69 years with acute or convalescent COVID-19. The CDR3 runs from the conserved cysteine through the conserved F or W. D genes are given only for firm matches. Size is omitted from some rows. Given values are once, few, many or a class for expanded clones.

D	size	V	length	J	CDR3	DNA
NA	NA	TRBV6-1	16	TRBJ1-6	CASSEAEGVANSPLHF	TGTGCCAGCAGTGAAGCCGAGGGGGTTGCAAATTCACCCCTCCACTTT
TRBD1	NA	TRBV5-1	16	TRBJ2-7	CASELSPGQSSYEQYF	TGCGCCAGCGAATTAAGTCCGGGACAGAGCTCCTACGAGCAGTACTTC
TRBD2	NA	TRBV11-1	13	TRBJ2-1	CASRRTSQNEQFF	TGTGCCAGCAGGCGGACTAGCCAAAATGAGCAGTTCTTC
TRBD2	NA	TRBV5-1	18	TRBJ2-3	CASSLGALSGPGTDTQYF	TGCGCCAGCAGCTTGGGGGCCCTTAGCGGGCCTGGCACAGATACGCAGTATTTT
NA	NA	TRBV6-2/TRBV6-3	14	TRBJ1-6	CASSPQRGNSPLHF	TGTGCCAGCAGCCCGCAACGCGGGAATTCACCCCTCCACTTT
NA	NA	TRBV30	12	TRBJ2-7	CAWSYSGYEQYF	TGTGCCTGGAGTTATTCCGGCTACGAGCAGTACTTC
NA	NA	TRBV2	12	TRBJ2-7	CASGYRTYEQYF	TGTGCCAGCGGATACAGAACCTACGAGCAGTACTTC
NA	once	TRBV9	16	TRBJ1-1	CASSDAPVMTQDEAFF	TGTGCCAGCAGCGACGCGCCTGTCATGACCCAGGATGAAGCTTTCTTT
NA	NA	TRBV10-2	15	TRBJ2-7	CASSQTVPPTYEQYF	TGCGCCAGCAGTCAGACAGTACCACCGACCTACGAGCAGTACTTC
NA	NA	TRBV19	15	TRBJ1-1	CASSNRDMRGTEAFF	TGTGCCAGTAGTAACCGGGACATGAGGGGCACTGAAGCTTTCTTT